This TCR beta chain was observed in a study of metastatic and nonmetastatic thyroid tumors. Whole-study context: Repertoires from blood and tumor or nodule tissue of malignant and benign thyroid patients were compared.

Turning to this clone: Its specificity is not known.

As handled by the study authors: What underpinned the distant-metastasis classifier for papillary thyroid cancer was the set of CDR3 differences across clinicopathological groups. MiXCR re-clonotyped the PCR reads for TCRdb. For this entry, the V and J calls and clone size follow TCRdb and not the study's own pipeline. The profile covers approximately 13,000 clones, with about 30% appearing a single time and around 25% taken by the ten largest. Overall study findings and caveats: In both blood and tumor samples, TCR beta diversity was reported significantly higher for malignant than benign nodules.

Patients had received no treatment of any kind before thyroid surgery. CDR3 length: 15 residues. The germline gives CDR1 LNHDA, CDR2 SQIVND (reference sequence). J gave up 4 bases and V 1 base, and 3 bases lay outside the gene matches. Sequencing used tumor tissue. The rearrangement joins TRBV19 to TRBJ1-5, with 8 nucleotides matching TRBD1. This receptor was taken from a female donor with papillary thyroid cancer or a benign thyroid nodule (not recorded which). Some clones in this sample may be carry-over from other donors' samples. The CDR3: CASSIGDRFNQPQHF. The CDR3 nucleotides are TGTGCCAGTAGTATAGGGGACAGGTTTAATCAGCCCCAGCATTTT.